This is a list of T cell receptor beta chains from one sample in a study of tumor-infiltrating lymphocytes in localized non-small cell lung cancer. This table comes from immunoSEQ multiplex PCR, and its TCRdb copy is limited to in-frame clones, with some not included. The table has about 13,000 clones, approximately 70% seen once. Sequencing was carried out using lung tumor tissue. The receptors come from a human donor with non-small cell lung cancer. CDR3s include the opening cysteine and the closing phenylalanine or tryptophan. D genes are given only for firm matches. Clone sizes are given selectively: once, few, many, or a class where the clone is expanded.

d_call,clone_size,v_call,j_call,cdr3_nt,cdr3_aa
.,.,TRBV2,TRBJ1-5,TGTGCCAGCAGTGAAATGGGGTTGGCAGGGGTTCAGCCCCAGCATTTT,CASSEMGLAGVQPQHF
.,.,TRBV7-9,TRBJ1-1,TGTGCCAGCAGCCCCGACACCGACACTGAAGCTTTCTTT,CASSPDTDTEAFF
TRBD1,once,TRBV7-7,TRBJ2-5,TGTGCCAGCAGCCCCGGACAGGACGTCGAGACCCAGTACTTC,CASSPGQDVETQYF
.,.,TRBV5-1,TRBJ2-7,TGCGCCAGCAGCGTAAATGGACTCTCCGAGCAGTACTTC,CASSVNGLSEQYF
TRBD1,.,TRBV18,TRBJ1-2,TGTGCCAGCTCACTCTGGACAGGGCGAGCTAACTATGGCTACACCTTC,CASSLWTGRANYGYTF
.,medium-sized,TRBV4-2,TRBJ1-2,TGTGCCAGCAGCCAACGTATTGTGGGGACTAACTATGGCTACACCTTC,CASSQRIVGTNYGYTF
TRBD2,few,TRBV19,TRBJ2-5,TGTGCCAGTAGCCTAGCGGGAGGGCCTAGGGAGACCCAGTACTTC,CASSLAGGPRETQYF
TRBD1,few,TRBV6-1,TRBJ1-5,TGTGCCAGCACCAGGACAGGGGGAAGGCAGCCCCAGCATTTT,CASTRTGGRQPQHF
TRBD2,.,TRBV2,TRBJ2-3,TGTGCCAGCAGTCGGACTAGCGGGACGGATACGCAGTATTTT,CASSRTSGTDTQYF
TRBD1,few,TRBV7-4,TRBJ1-5,TGTGCCAGCAGCCGACAGGGAATTGATCAGCCCCAGCATTTT,CASSRQGIDQPQHF
.,.,TRBV2,TRBJ1-1,TGTGCCAGCAGTCAGGGGCTAAACACTGAAGCTTTCTTT,CASSQGLNTEAFF
.,medium-sized,TRBV2,TRBJ2-7,TGTGCCAGCAGGGATCGGGACGAGCAGTACTTC,CASRDRDEQYF
.,.,TRBV13,TRBJ1-4,TGTGCCAGCAGCTTGGGACCTAATGAAAAACTGTTTTTT,CASSLGPNEKLFF
.,.,TRBV29-1,TRBJ1-1,TGCAGCGCCTCAACTGGGACGGCGAACACTGAAGCTTTCTTT,CSASTGTANTEAFF
.,once,TRBV5-4,TRBJ2-6,TGTGCCAGCAGCTTGGACACGAATGGGGCCAACGTCCTGACTTTC,CASSLDTNGANVLTF
.,.,TRBV6-6,TRBJ1-2,TGTGCCAGCAGTTACTCCCAGGGTGGCTCGAACTATGGCTACACCTTC,CASSYSQGGSNYGYTF
.,.,TRBV7-2,TRBJ1-5,TGTGCCAGCAGCTTGGGGGGTGGGGTTGGTCAGCCCCAGCATTTT,CASSLGGGVGQPQHF
TRBD1,.,TRBV29-1,TRBJ2-7,TGCAGCGTTTATTCGGGACAGGGTGACGAGCAGTACTTC,CSVYSGQGDEQYF
TRBD2,.,TRBV5-1,TRBJ2-7,TGCGCCAGCACCCTTGGGGGGACTAGCGGGGGTTACGAGCAGTACTTC,CASTLGGTSGGYEQYF
TRBD1,.,TRBV11-3,TRBJ2-1,TGTGCCAGCAGCCGACGACAGGGGTTTTCCAATGAGCAGTTCTTC,CASSRRQGFSNEQFF
TRBD1,.,TRBV5-6,TRBJ1-3,TGTGCCAGCAGCCTCGAGGCGGGACAGAATATAAACACCATATATTTT,CASSLEAGQNINTIYF
.,.,TRBV7-6,TRBJ2-2,TGTGCCAGCAGCGTACAGGGAGTTGACACCGGGGAGCTGTTTTTT,CASSVQGVDTGELFF
.,.,TRBV9,TRBJ2-1,TGTGCCAGCAGCCAGGGGGGCGGGGGTGAGTACAATGAGCAGTTCTTC,CASSQGGGGEYNEQFF
TRBD2,.,TRBV5-1,TRBJ2-7,TGCGCCAGCAGCTTGCCGGCGGGGGGGCTTGACGAGCAGTACTTC,CASSLPAGGLDEQYF
.,.,TRBV2,TRBJ1-3,TGTGCCAGCACGTCGCAACATGGAAACACCATATATTTT,CASTSQHGNTIYF
.,few,TRBV5-4,TRBJ2-5,TGTGCCAGCAGCTTGGACTCCTCGAGGGAGACCCAGTACTTC,CASSLDSSRETQYF
.,few,TRBV5-1,TRBJ2-6,TGCGCCAGCAGCTCTCAGGGTGCTGGGGCCAACGTCCTGACTTTC,CASSSQGAGANVLTF
.,.,TRBV11-2,TRBJ1-1,TGTGCCAGCAGCCTCAGAGGACCGAACACTGAAGCTTTCTTT,CASSLRGPNTEAFF
TRBD2,.,TRBV5-1,TRBJ2-3,TGCGCCAGCAGCTTGGTGGCGGGGGGGCGCACAGATACGCAGTATTTT,CASSLVAGGRTDTQYF
TRBD2,.,TRBV4-1,TRBJ2-1,TGCGCCAGCAGCCAAGATAGGCCCGGGACTAGCGGCTTCAGCTCCTACAATGAGCAGTTCTTC,CASSQDRPGTSGFSSYNEQFF
.,.,TRBV5-1,TRBJ1-5,TGCGCCAGCAGCTTAGGGGCGAATCAGCCCCAGCATTTT,CASSLGANQPQHF
.,.,TRBV6-1,TRBJ2-7,TGTGCCAGCAGTGAAGTTTTTGTGCGACCCAGAGCCTACGAGCAGTACTTC,CASSEVFVRPRAYEQYF
.,.,TRBV5-5,TRBJ1-1,TGTGCCAGCAGCACCCAATTTACACAGGGACCCACTGAAGCTTTCTTT,CASSTQFTQGPTEAFF
.,.,TRBV7-2,TRBJ1-5,TGTGCCGTCGGGGGGTATAGCAATCAGCCCCAGCATTTT,CAVGGYSNQPQHF
.,.,TRBV7-9,TRBJ2-7,TGTGCCAGCAGCACGGCCTTAACAGGAACCGACGAGCAGTACTTC,CASSTALTGTDEQYF
.,.,TRBV7-9,TRBJ1-2,TGTGCCAGCAGCGGCGGAGTGGGGGATTACTATGGCTACACCTTC,CASSGGVGDYYGYTF
TRBD2,.,TRBV7-9,TRBJ2-3,TGTGCCAGCACCTTAACTAGCGGAAGCACAGATACGCAGTATTTT,CASTLTSGSTDTQYF
TRBD1,.,TRBV27,TRBJ1-2,TGTGCCAGCAGTTTACAGGGGGCGGCGTATGGCTACACCTTC,CASSLQGAAYGYTF
.,few,TRBV10-1,TRBJ2-3,TGCGCCAGCAGTGAGTTGGATACGCAGTATTTT,CASSELDTQYF
.,.,TRBV19,TRBJ2-6,TGTGCCAGCCATCAGGGGGGCTCTGGGGCCAACGTCCTGACTTTC,CASHQGGSGANVLTF
TRBD1,once,TRBV2,TRBJ1-5,TGTGCCAGCAGGGACAGGGTGCTTCAGCCCCAGCATTTT,CASRDRVLQPQHF
.,.,TRBV9,TRBJ2-1,TGTGCCAGCAGCGTAGCACTAGATGAGCAGTTCTTC,CASSVALDEQFF